Listed here are 10 T cell receptor beta chains from one sample, sequenced in a study of CD8+ T cells in alopecia areata. Following extraction, RNA underwent reverse transcription to cDNA, which served as the sequencing template. Libraries were prepared by immunoSEQ multiplex PCR; TCRdb keeps only in-frame clonotypes and omits some of them. The sample lists 110,000 or so clones, under 65% occurring once. Sequencing input: NKG2D-low CD8+ T cells sorted from blood. These receptors originate from a human donor with alopecia areata.

CDR3 residues: CASSLATGLAGDTGELFF. DNA of the CDR3: TGTGCCAGCAGCTTAGCAACGGGACTAGCGGGGGACACCGGGGAGCTGTTTTTT. The V gene is TRBV7-8, the J gene TRBJ2-2, with 14 bases that match TRBD2. V shed 0 bases, J shed 3 bases, and the junction held 3 bases outside the gene matches. Per germline, CDR1 SGHVS and CDR2 FQNEAQ. This CDR3 has 18 amino acids.

The V call is TRBV20-1, the J call TRBJ2-1; D is perhaps TRBD1 (6 bases). This CDR3 has 11 amino acids. Germline lookup yields CDR1 DFQATT and CDR2 SNEGSKA (reference sequence). The V and J ends lost 6 bases and 12 bases respectively, with 15 bases between them. In nucleotides, the CDR3 is TGCAGTGCCAGACAGGAGGATGGGCAGTTCTTC. This translates into CSARQEDGQFF.

This chain uses TRBV7-2 with TRBJ2-1; the match to TRBD2 covers 7 bases. Germline values: CDR1 SGHTA, CDR2 FQGNSA. V was clipped by 3 bases and J by 11 bases; unmatched bases: 4. CDR3 length: 12 residues. DNA of the CDR3: TGTGCCAGCAGCTTCGGGACTACTAAGCAGTTCTTC. Amino acids: CASSFGTTKQFF.

The chain carries TRBV2 and TRBJ1-4, with D maybe TRBD1 (6 bases). V lost 0 bases to trimming and J lost 4 bases, with 12 bases between them. This CDR3 has 16 amino acids. CDR1 SNHLY and CDR2 FYNNEI come from the germline V gene. CDR3 in amino acids: CASSEAGAGGNEKLFF. In DNA, the CDR3 is TGTGCCAGCAGTGAAGCGGGGGCGGGGGGTAATGAAAAACTGTTTTTT.

A few counts support this clone. This chain connects TRBV27 to TRBJ2-1, with D perhaps matching TRBD1 (5 bases). Trimming removed 4 bases from V and 9 bases from J, with 7 bases in between. Per the germline V gene, CDR1 is MNHEY and CDR2 is SMNVEV (reference sequence). The CDR3 has 11 amino acids. Here the CDR3 DNA reads TGTGCCAGCAGTTCAGGGCTTGAGCAGTTCTTC. It translates to CASSSGLEQFF.

The chain carries TRBV5-6 and TRBJ2-6; D not certain. Trimming left V 1 base short and J 4 bases short, with 3 bases between. Germline CDR1 is SGHDT and CDR2 is YYEEEE. The CDR3 contains 13 residues. The DNA of the CDR3 is TGTGCCAGCAGCTTGAGCGGGGCCAACGTCCTGACTTTC. This sequence encodes CASSLSGANVLTF.

The count of this clone is one. The chain is built from TRBV2 and TRBJ2-3; perhaps TRBD2 as D (5 bases). Germline V gives CDR1 SNHLY, CDR2 FYNNEI. With 4 bases removed from V and 3 bases from J, the gap between germline ends came to 11 bases. The CDR3 has 14 amino acids. CDR3 nucleotide sequence: TGTGCCAGCAGTGGGCCCGGCGGGACAGATACGCAGTATTTT. It specifies CASSGPGGTDTQYF. Looking up the rest from reference TRBV2 and TRBJ2-3 gives the full variable domain: EPEVTQTPSHQVTQMGQEVILRCVPISNHLYFYWYRQILGQKVEFLVSFYNNEISEKSEIFDDQFSVERPDGSNFTLKIRSTKLEDSAMYFCASSGPGGTDTQYFGPGTRLTVL.

This clone was seen more than once but under ten times. The chain combines TRBV29-1 with TRBJ1-2; D possibly corresponds to TRBD1 (6 bases). V lost 2 bases and J 7 bases, leaving 8 bases between the germline ends. This CDR3 comprises 11 residues. The germline gives CDR1 SQVTM, CDR2 ANQGSEA. The chain's CDR3 is CSVETRGGYTF. The DNA for the CDR3 is TGCAGCGTTGAAACCAGGGGTGGCTACACCTTC.

This clone showed up just a few times. The chain couples TRBV27 to TRBJ1-1; a possible D gene is TRBD1 (6 bases). Germline CDR1 and CDR2: MNHEY and SMNVEV (reference sequence). This CDR3 comprises 11 residues. Trimming cost V 3 bases and J 10 bases, with 9 bases left between them. In DNA form, the CDR3 reads TGTGCCAGCAGTTTCGGGGGGGCAGCTTTCTTT. Translation: CASSFGGAAFF.

The rearrangement links TRBV27 to TRBJ2-1, with 8 bases matching TRBD2. V lost 2 bases and J lost 0; bases outside the gene matches: 3. This CDR3 comprises 16 residues. Per germline, CDR1 MNHEY and CDR2 SMNVEV (reference sequence). As DNA, the CDR3 is TGTGCCAGCAGTTTAAGAGGGACTAGCTCCTACAATGAGCAGTTCTTC. It translates to CASSLRGTSSYNEQFF.